This T cell receptor (beta chain) was obtained from a study of cytomegalovirus exposure and HLA in healthy donors. In regard to this clone: The target antigen is unknown.

Study results and caveats: By HLA locus, TCR association rates varied in a later analysis, with DRB1 showing the most and HLA-C the fewest. Some V segments, including TRBV6-2 and TRBV6-3, were excluded as indistinguishable.

The PCR employed 60 Vbeta primers together with 13 Jbeta primers. Assay used: immunoSEQ multiplex PCR; TCRdb lists only in-frame clones, some missing. The sample consists of more than 95,000 clones, approximately 80% of them appearing once. V lost 0 bases to trimming and J lost 6 bases, with 11 bases between them. Germline V gene data show CDR1 as LNHNV and CDR2 as YYDKDF (reference sequence). The CDR3 consists of 14 residues. Whereas donors were nominally healthy upon sampling, unrecorded immune exposures were probable. The chain couples TRBV15 to TRBJ1-2; TRBD1 is a possible D gene (5 bases). The source is a man aged 25 to 40 in good health and CMV-seropositive. Material: PBMCs. The DNA for the CDR3 is TGTGCCACCAGCAGAGATCTCGGGGGGGATGGCTACACCTTC. This translates into CATSRDLGGDGYTF.